The 15 T cell receptor beta chains listed next were all sequenced from one sample in a study of blood T cells in healthy people across ages. A second PCR, run for about 6 to 11 cycles, used a sample-barcoded 5' primer plus a J-beta primer mix. TCRdb re-analysed the 5' RACE reads in MiXCR, keeping a single row per CDR3 protein. The table lists about 900,000 distinct CDR3 sequences, 62% of them singletons. The sample was blood. These receptors all stem from a man under 40 in good health.

This rearrangement joins TRBV29-1 to TRBJ2-5, with D maybe TRBD2 (6 bases). The CDR3 runs to 13 residues. V lost 3 bases to trimming and J lost 4 bases, with 12 bases between them. Germline V lookup: CDR1 SQVTM, CDR2 ANQGSEA. The CDR3 DNA reads as TGCAGCGTTGAGCGGGGAAGTGGAGAGACCCAGTACTTC. This gives the protein CSVERGSGETQYF.

The V and J genes are TRBV27 and TRBJ2-2, with 8 bases matching TRBD1. The CDR3 consists of 17 residues. Germline assignment: CDR1 MNHEY and CDR2 SMNVEV (reference sequence). Unmatched junction bases numbered 9, after V lost 3 bases and J lost 3 bases. The CDR3 protein is CASSFGHRGWDTGELFF. The CDR3 DNA reads TGTGCCAGCAGTTTCGGGCACAGGGGGTGGGACACCGGGGAGCTGTTTTTT.

This clonotype was counted a few times. The chain recombines TRBV29-1 with TRBJ2-7, with 14 bases matching TRBD2. V lost 4 bases to trimming and J lost 6 bases; unmatched junction nucleotides: 5. The CDR3 has 14 residues. Per germline, CDR1 SQVTM and CDR2 ANQGSEA. This CDR3 is CSVGTSGGSGEQYF. In DNA form, the CDR3 reads TGCAGCGTTGGGACTAGCGGGGGGTCGGGCGAGCAGTACTTC.

In its sample, this clonotype was seen once. V is TRBV7-9 and J is TRBJ2-7; TRBD1 agrees at 9 bases. The CDR3 extends over 15 amino acids. Germline assignment: CDR1 SEHNR and CDR2 FQNEAQ (reference sequence). V lost 7 bases and J lost 3; bases outside the gene matches: 10. In DNA, the CDR3 is TGTGCCAGCACCTCCTCGCTGGACAGGGGCTACGAGCAGTACTTC. This translates into CASTSSLDRGYEQYF.

The chain links TRBV3-1 to TRBJ1-6; D is uncertain. With 0 bases removed from V and 6 bases from J, the gap between germline ends came to 9 bases. The CDR3 has 15 amino acids. Germline CDR1 is LGHDT and CDR2 is YNNKEL (reference sequence). The CDR3 sequence is CASSQEVSLNSPLHF. The CDR3, as DNA: TGTGCCAGCAGCCAAGAGGTCAGCCTTAATTCACCCCTCCACTTT.

This rearrangement joins TRBV13 to TRBJ2-7; D gene uncertain. The CDR3 contains 11 residues. Germline lookup yields CDR1 PRHDT and CDR2 FYEKMQ (reference sequence). The V and J ends lost 7 bases and 2 bases respectively, with 6 bases between them. The CDR3 nucleotides are TGTGCCAGCAAGAAGGCCTACGAGCAGTACTTC. Protein sequence: CASKKAYEQYF. Supplemented by reference TRBV13 and TRBJ2-7, the full variable domain reads AAGVIQSPRHLIKEKRETATLKCYPIPRHDTVYWYQQGPGQDPQFLISFYEKMQSDKGSIPDRFSAQQFSDYHSELNMSSLELGDSALYFCASKKAYEQYFGPGTRLTVT.

V and J are TRBV11-2 and TRBJ2-7; 8 bases match TRBD1. The CDR3 covers 15 residues. Per germline, CDR1 SGHAT and CDR2 FQNNGV. V lost 5 bases, J lost 2 bases, and 8 bases stayed unmatched. The CDR3 loop is CASSIYGTGTYEQYF. In nucleotides, the CDR3 is TGTGCCAGCAGCATATACGGGACAGGTACCTACGAGCAGTACTTC.

The CDR3 DNA sequence: TGTGCCATCAGTGAGTCCATCTACGAGCAGTACTTC. Translated, it gives CAISESIYEQYF. This chain links TRBV10-3 with TRBJ2-4; no clear D gene. The better agreement between TRBJ2-7 and the DNA end casts doubt on the J call. In germline, CDR1 is ENHRY, CDR2 SYGVKD. This CDR3 is built from 12 residues.

A few counts support this clonotype. The rearrangement uses TRBV13 and TRBJ2-1, with D unresolved. The germline V gene has CDR1 PRHDT and CDR2 FYEKMQ (reference sequence). The V gene lost 6 bases and the J gene lost 0 bases, with 12 bases spanning the gap. The CDR3 runs 15 residues. CDR3 loop: CASSPAKSSYNEQFF. The CDR3 coding sequence is TGTGCCAGCAGTCCCGCCAAGAGCTCCTACAATGAGCAGTTCTTC. The variable domain in full, with the rest retrieved from reference TRBV13 and TRBJ2-1, is AAGVIQSPRHLIKEKRETATLKCYPIPRHDTVYWYQQGPGQDPQFLISFYEKMQSDKGSIPDRFSAQQFSDYHSELNMSSLELGDSALYFCASSPAKSSYNEQFFGPGTRLTVL.

In its sample, this clonotype was seen a few times. V usage is TRBV20-1 and J usage is TRBJ2-4; possible D gene TRBD2, 5 bases. The end of the DNA aligns better with TRBJ2-7, so the J call may be wrong. The CDR3 contains 15 residues. The germline CDR1 and CDR2 sequences are DFQATT and SNEGSKA (reference sequence). In DNA form, the CDR3 reads TGCAGTGCTAGAGATTTGAGGGAGAATCCCTACGAGCAGTACTTC. The encoded protein is CSARDLRENPYEQYF.

The genes are TRBV6-2 or TRBV6-3 and TRBJ2-5; TRBD2 might be the D (5 bases). V dropped 4 bases and J dropped 5 bases, with 14 bases sitting between them. The CDR3 runs 14 residues. Germline V gene lookup returns CDR1 MNHEY and CDR2 SVGEGT. The CDR3 region has the DNA TGTGCCAGCAGTTTTCGCAGGACTGGGGAGACCCAGTACTTC. Encoded protein: CASSFRRTGETQYF.

The table lists this clonotype with a count of one. The chain carries TRBV29-1 and TRBJ2-7; D might be TRBD1 (8 bases). The CDR3 totals 14 residues. The germline gives CDR1 SQVTM, CDR2 ANQGSEA. V was pared by 4 bases and J by 7 bases, with 20 bases between. The CDR3 loop reads CSVAVTGGGNEQYF. The CDR3 nucleotides read TGCAGCGTTGCTGTCACAGGGGGAGGGAATGAGCAGTACTTC.

The chain joins TRBV4-3 to TRBJ1-4; a weak D match, TRBD1 (5 bases). Germline V CDR1 and CDR2: LGHNA, YSLEER. This CDR3 has 16 residues. Trimming shortened V by 0 bases and J by 2 bases, and 10 bases separated the two germline ends. CDR3: CASSQDPRATNEKLFF. The CDR3 DNA is TGCGCCAGCAGCCAAGATCCCAGGGCGACTAATGAAAAACTGTTTTTT.

The V gene is TRBV4-3, the J gene TRBJ2-3; 8 bases map to TRBD2. With V trimmed by 1 base and J by 1 base, 4 bases remained unmatched. This CDR3 region has 16 residues. The germline V gene has CDR1 LGHNA and CDR2 YSLEER. The CDR3 here is CASSQVAGPGTDTQYF. The CDR3 DNA reads as TGCGCCAGCAGCCAAGTAGCGGGGCCCGGCACAGATACGCAGTATTTT.

This clonotype was detected only once. The rearrangement links TRBV6-1 to TRBJ2-1; possibly TRBD1 or TRBD2 for D (5 bases each). Trimming removed 5 bases at V and 4 bases at J, with 18 bases between. CDR1 and CDR2 (germline): MNHNS, SASEGT. The CDR3 runs to 16 residues. CDR3 in amino acids: CASSTGDPAQYNEQFF. For the CDR3, the DNA is TGTGCCAGCAGTACCGGGGACCCGGCGCAGTACAATGAGCAGTTCTTC.